Below, 30 T cell receptor beta chains from the same sample are listed, as sequenced in a study of control samples from healthy donors and cancer patients. Measured with immunoSEQ multiplex PCR; TCRdb has only the in-frame clones, and not every one. The sample shows 150,000 to 180,000 clones, just under 95% of them seen only once. The sample was blood. The receptor source for this set is a man aged 35-49 years in good health.

The chain links TRBV19 to TRBJ1-1; possible D gene TRBD1, 6 bases. Trimming shortened V by 4 bases and J by 5 bases, and 17 bases separated the two germline ends. The CDR3 extends over 15 amino acids. Germline CDR1 LNHDA, CDR2 SQIVND (reference sequence). The CDR3 nucleotides are TGTGCCAGTAGTAGTTTTAGAACAGGGAGAACTGAAGCTTTCTTT. Amino acid sequence: CASSSFRTGRTEAFF.

This chain uses TRBV5-1 with TRBJ1-2; 10 bases fit TRBD1. The junction had 5 bases not matched to a gene; V was cut back by 0 bases and J by 6 bases. The germline V gene encodes CDR1 SGHRS and CDR2 YFSETQ. CDR3 length: 15 amino acids. This CDR3 is CASSLAPGQGDGYTF. The CDR3 region has the DNA TGCGCCAGCAGCTTGGCCCCCGGACAGGGGGATGGCTACACCTTC.

The V and J genes are TRBV6-5 and TRBJ1-4, with D hard to call. CDR1 is MNHEY and CDR2 is SVGAGI in the germline V gene. The CDR3 is 14 amino acids. The V end lost 0 bases, the J end lost 8 bases, and 10 bases lay between the germline ends. CDR3 coding DNA: TGTGCCAGCAGTTACTCGAGGATCCCCGAAAAACTGTTTTTT. It translates to CASSYSRIPEKLFF.

J is TRBJ1-2 and V is TRBV9; D is unresolved. Germline V gene lookup returns CDR1 SGDLS and CDR2 YYNGEE. There are 14 residues in the CDR3. V was pared by 1 base and J by 3 bases, with 10 bases between. The CDR3 DNA is TGTGCCAGCAGCGTAAATGGGTGGGACTATGGCTACACCTTC. It codes for CASSVNGWDYGYTF.

J is TRBJ2-3 and V is TRBV9, with D unclear. This CDR3 spans 15 amino acids. From germline, CDR1 is SGDLS and CDR2 YYNGEE. V gave up 0 bases and J gave up 6 bases, with 14 bases separating them. CDR3 region: CASSVGGSHSDTQYF. Here the CDR3 DNA reads TGTGCCAGCAGCGTAGGAGGATCCCATTCTGATACGCAGTATTTT.

This chain connects TRBV5-1 to TRBJ2-5; no clear D gene. The germline V gene has CDR1 SGHRS and CDR2 YFSETQ. The CDR3 covers 13 residues. Deletions cut 1 base from V and 2 bases from J, with 6 bases between. The DNA for the CDR3 is TGCGCCAGCAGCTTGTCCCTACAAGAGACCCAGTACTTC. Its translation is CASSLSLQETQYF.

This clone showed up just a few times. The chain joins TRBV6-5 to TRBJ1-2, with 7 bases aligning to TRBD1. V dropped 0 bases and J dropped 6; count of bases not matched to a gene: 4. The CDR3 covers 14 residues. The germline V gene encodes CDR1 MNHEY and CDR2 SVGAGI. CDR3: CASSYSRQGHGYTF. CDR3 DNA: TGTGCCAGCAGTTACTCGAGACAGGGCCATGGCTACACCTTC.

The chain is built from TRBV28 and TRBJ1-5, with 12 bases lining up with TRBD1. V dropped 2 bases and J dropped 5; count of bases not matched to a gene: 1. This CDR3 has 15 amino acids. The germline CDR1 and CDR2 sequences are MDHEN and SYDVKM. The CDR3 bases are TGTGCCAGCAGTTTAGGGACAGGGGGCCATCAGCCCCAGCATTTT. Protein product: CASSLGTGGHQPQHF.

This chain connects TRBV24-1 to TRBJ1-2; 10 bases match TRBD1. CDR3 size: 16 residues. Trimming cost V 3 bases and J 2 bases; bases outside gene matches: 5. Germline V gives CDR1 KGHDR, CDR2 SFDVKD. CDR3 DNA: TGTGCCACCAGTGATCCACGGGACAGGGGCAACTATGGCTACACCTTC. This gives the protein CATSDPRDRGNYGYTF.

V is TRBV6-5 and J is TRBJ1-5; D unresolved. The germline V gene has CDR1 MNHEY and CDR2 SVGAGI. The CDR3 is 13 residues long. V gave up 7 bases and J gave up 7 bases, with 14 bases separating them. CDR3 residues: CASTPTVGQPQHF. The CDR3 nucleotides read TGTGCCAGCACCCCCACGGTAGGACAGCCCCAGCATTTT.

The chain combines TRBV6-2 or TRBV6-3 with TRBJ1-2, with TRBD1 identical over 7 bases. Trimming removed 4 bases from V and 2 bases from J; junction bases left unmatched: 4. This CDR3 comprises 14 residues. The germline CDR1 and CDR2 sequences are MNHEY and SVGEGT. CDR3 in amino acids: CASSSPTGNYGYTF. DNA of the CDR3: TGTGCCAGCAGTTCCCCGACAGGGAACTATGGCTACACCTTC.

As for this clone: A read error may account for a junction end that differs from germline. This sequence joins TRBV9 and TRBJ2-7; D unclear. This CDR3 contains 12 residues. Germline loops: CDR1 SGDLS, CDR2 YYNGEE. The CDR3 loop is CASSGSSHEQYF. CDR3 bases: TGTGCCAGCAGCGGAAGCTCCCACGAGCAGTACTTC.

The CDR3 DNA sequence: TGTGCCAGCGAGGCGGGGACAGGAGGGGGGCCCCAGCATTTT. Translated, it gives CASEAGTGGGPQHF. V gene TRBV9 combines with J gene TRBJ1-5, with 8 bases fitting TRBD1. The germline CDR1 and CDR2 sequences are SGDLS and YYNGEE. This CDR3 region has 14 residues. V was pared by 7 bases and J by 9 bases, with 12 bases of the junction left unmatched.

This clone was detected once. The chain recombines TRBV2 with TRBJ2-1; the match to TRBD2 covers 12 bases. The CDR3 has 15 residues. Germline CDR1 is SNHLY and CDR2 is FYNNEI. Trimming at V came to 6 bases and at J to 4 bases, leaving 4 bases not matched to a gene. This CDR3 reads CASSRLAGEYNEQFF. The CDR3 DNA follows: TGTGCCAGCAGCCGACTAGCGGGGGAGTACAATGAGCAGTTCTTC. Full variable domain (missing parts from reference TRBV2 and TRBJ2-1): EPEVTQTPSHQVTQMGQEVILRCVPISNHLYFYWYRQILGQKVEFLVSFYNNEISEKSEIFDDQFSVERPDGSNFTLKIRSTKLEDSAMYFCASSRLAGEYNEQFFGPGTRLTVL.

In its sample, this clone was seen once. This chain links TRBV7-2 with TRBJ1-2, with TRBD1 as a possible D gene (5 bases). V dropped 1 base and J dropped 4 bases, with 13 bases sitting between them. This CDR3 is built from 15 residues. Germline V gene data show CDR1 as SGHTA and CDR2 as FQGNSA. The CDR3 coding sequence is TGTGCCAGCAGCTTAGATGGCAGGGCCGGCTATGGCTACACCTTC. This translates into CASSLDGRAGYGYTF.

The chain couples TRBV5-1 to TRBJ2-7; tentatively, D is TRBD2 (7 bases). The V gene's germline CDR1 is SGHRS and CDR2 YFSETQ. The V end was cut by 3 bases, the J end by 0 bases, with 16 bases between. This CDR3 contains 16 residues. This CDR3 is CASSSGGVGGSYEQYF. The CDR3 coding sequence is TGCGCCAGCAGCTCGGGGGGCGTTGGGGGCTCCTACGAGCAGTACTTC.

The chain joins TRBV30 to TRBJ2-4; 7 positions agree with TRBD1. The J segment lost 15 bases and the V segment lost 1 base, leaving 9 bases of the junction unmatched. There are 12 residues in the CDR3. Germline CDR1 is GTSNPN and CDR2 is SVGIG (reference sequence). In nucleotides, the CDR3 is TGTGCCTGGAGTGCGAAATGGACAGGATTGTACTTC. Translating gives CAWSAKWTGLYF.

The chain has TRBV5-1 and TRBJ2-1; 9 bases match TRBD1. The CDR3 sequence is 20 residues long. The V and J ends lost 1 base and 3 bases, in that order; junction bases with no gene match: 17. CDR1 is SGHRS, CDR2 YFSETQ, per germline. CDR3 sequence reads: CASSLPQAPGTGGRYNEQFF. The CDR3 DNA reads TGCGCCAGCAGCTTGCCCCAGGCCCCGGGTACAGGGGGCCGCTACAATGAGCAGTTCTTC.

The J gene is TRBJ1-1, the V gene TRBV6-6, with D tentatively TRBD1 (6 bases). Per the germline V gene, CDR1 is MNHNY and CDR2 is SVGAGI (reference sequence). The CDR3 has 12 residues. Trimming left V 4 bases short and J 5 bases short, with 8 bases between. The CDR3 sequence is CASSSGQTEAFF. CDR3 bases: TGTGCCAGCAGTTCTGGACAGACTGAAGCTTTCTTT.

This clone was detected only once. The chain recombines TRBV4-1 with TRBJ1-4, with a weak D call TRBD1 (5 bases). Trimming took off 3 bases at V and 4 bases at J, with 9 bases between the two ends. CDR3 length equals 14 residues. Germline V CDR1 and CDR2: MGHRA, YSYEKL. CDR3 residues: CASSQSQVNEKLFF. CDR3 sequence (DNA): TGCGCCAGCAGCCAGTCACAGGTTAATGAAAAACTGTTTTTT.

The DNA of the CDR3 is TGCAGTGCAACCGGACTCACCTTC. It specifies CSATGLTF. J is TRBJ1-2 and V is TRBV20-1; D gene ambiguous. V was shortened by 6 bases and J by 13 bases, with 9 bases between the two germline ends. Germline V gene lookup returns CDR1 DFQATT and CDR2 SNEGSKA (reference sequence). The CDR3 contains 8 residues.

J is TRBJ2-2 and V is TRBV5-1; TRBD2 aligns across 8 bases. The germline CDR1 and CDR2 sequences are SGHRS and YFSETQ. Unmatched junction bases numbered 5, after V lost 4 bases and J lost 6 bases. The CDR3 is 14 amino acids. CDR3 protein: CASSPGLVAGELFF. The DNA of the CDR3 is TGCGCCAGCAGCCCGGGACTAGTCGCCGGGGAGCTGTTTTTT.

The V gene is TRBV19, the J gene TRBJ1-1; possible D gene TRBD1, 5 bases. The CDR3 is 13 residues long. Germline CDR1 and CDR2: LNHDA and SQIVND (reference sequence). Trimming left V 0 bases short and J 7 bases short, with 9 bases between. The chain's CDR3 is CASSIDLGGEAFF. CDR3 nucleotide sequence: TGTGCCAGTAGTATAGATCTGGGGGGTGAAGCTTTCTTT.

V and J are TRBV27 and TRBJ2-7; D is ambiguous. Per the germline V gene, CDR1 is MNHEY and CDR2 is SMNVEV (reference sequence). The CDR3 loop spans 14 amino acids. Trimming shortened V by 2 bases and J by 7 bases, and 15 bases separated the two germline ends. This CDR3 reads CASSLMVGVREQYF. DNA for the CDR3: TGTGCCAGCAGTTTAATGGTTGGGGTCAGGGAGCAGTACTTC.

The V gene is TRBV5-1, the J gene TRBJ1-1; TRBD1 is a possible D gene (5 bases). The germline V and J ends were trimmed by 4 bases and 3 bases, with 13 bases remaining between them. The CDR3 covers 14 residues. Germline V gene data show CDR1 as SGHRS and CDR2 as YFSETQ. The CDR3 DNA is TGCGCCAGCAGCCCCAGGGAGGGTCACACTGAAGCTTTCTTT. The encoded protein is CASSPREGHTEAFF.

Here the CDR3 DNA reads TGCGCCAGCAGCCAAGATTCGGCAGTTAGTTATGGCTACACCTTC. Protein sequence: CASSQDSAVSYGYTF. The chain has TRBV4-1 and TRBJ1-2; D uncertain. V was shortened by 0 bases and J by 5 bases, with 13 bases between the two germline ends. Looked up from germline, CDR1 is MGHRA and CDR2 is YSYEKL. The CDR3 extends over 15 amino acids.

The V call is TRBV28, the J call TRBJ1-5; D gene unclear. The V gene's germline CDR1 is MDHEN and CDR2 SYDVKM. This CDR3 region has 15 residues. V was trimmed by 4 bases and J by 6 bases, leaving 16 bases between them. The DNA of the CDR3 is TGTGCCAGCAGTTCCAGTTTGGCGGGATCTCAGCCCCAGCATTTT. This translates into CASSSSLAGSQPQHF.

The rearrangement joins TRBV30 to TRBJ1-1; D might be TRBD1 (5 bases). V was trimmed by 2 bases and J by 2 bases, leaving 18 bases between them. Germline CDR1 GTSNPN, CDR2 SVGIG (reference sequence). This CDR3 contains 16 residues. The CDR3 reads CAWSTPPWQGNTEAFF. The CDR3, as DNA: TGTGCCTGGAGTACCCCCCCCTGGCAGGGTAACACTGAAGCTTTCTTT. The entire variable domain, with the rest obtained from reference TRBV30 and TRBJ1-1, is as follows: SQTIHQWPATLVQPVGSPLSLECTVEGTSNPNLYWYRQAAGRGLQLLFYSVGIGQISSEVPQNLSASRPQDRQFILSSKKLLLSDSGFYLCAWSTPPWQGNTEAFFGQGTRLTVV.

The V and J genes are TRBV6-6 and TRBJ2-5; no clear D gene. CDR1 and CDR2 (germline): MNHNY, SVGAGI (reference sequence). V shed 0 bases and J shed 2 bases, with 10 bases lying between them. The CDR3 runs 15 residues. The CDR3 here is CASSYSNQLQETQYF. The DNA of the CDR3 is TGTGCCAGCAGTTACTCGAATCAGCTTCAAGAGACCCAGTACTTC.

The chain recombines TRBV27 with TRBJ1-4; D remains unclear. V dropped 0 bases and J dropped 7 bases, with 18 bases sitting between them. Per germline, CDR1 MNHEY and CDR2 SMNVEV (reference sequence). This CDR3 is built from 17 residues. The CDR3 nucleotides read TGTGCCAGCAGTTTATCCTCCACGGGCGCCCTTGGTGAAAAACTGTTTTTT. Residues: CASSLSSTGALGEKLFF.